Below are 19 T cell receptor beta chains sequenced from a single sample in a study of blood T cell repertoires in COVID-19. The repertoire was sequenced with immunoSEQ multiplex PCR; TCRdb's copy has only in-frame clones and lacks some. The table lists 90,000 to 110,000 clones, roughly 76% of them singletons. The source material was peripheral blood. Receptors originate from a woman in her sixties or seventies with acute or convalescent COVID-19.

This clone occurred a few times. J is TRBJ1-2 and V is TRBV6-5; D is ambiguous. V lost 2 bases and J lost 1, with 5 bases in between. Germline V lookup: CDR1 MNHEY, CDR2 SVGAGI. This CDR3 is 13 amino acids long. DNA of the CDR3: TGTGCCAGCAGTTACAATCTTAACTATGGCTACACCTTC. As protein: CASSYNLNYGYTF.

The rearrangement joins TRBV10-3 to TRBJ2-1; 9 nucleotides match TRBD2. CDR1 and CDR2 from the germline V gene are ENHRY and SYGVKD. J gave up 9 bases and V 4 bases, and 16 bases lay outside the gene matches. This CDR3 has 17 residues. DNA of the CDR3: TGTGCCATCAGTGGGAGCTCTGAGGCGGGAGGGCCGGTTGAGCAGTTCTTC. As protein: CAISGSSEAGGPVEQFF.

This chain connects TRBV5-6 to TRBJ2-3; D is uncertain. Germline V gene lookup returns CDR1 SGHDT and CDR2 YYEEEE. CDR3 length equals 14 residues. V was cut by 0 bases and J by 6 bases, with 11 bases left in between. Here the CDR3 DNA reads TGTGCCAGCAGCTTGGACAGTTCACAGGATACGCAGTATTTT. Encoded protein: CASSLDSSQDTQYF. The whole variable domain, remainder taken from reference TRBV5-6 and TRBJ2-3, is DAGVTQSPTHLIKTRGQQVTLRCSPKSGHDTVSWYQQALGQGPQFIFQYYEEEERQRGNFPDRFSGHQFPNYSSELNVNALLLGDSALYLCASSLDSSQDTQYFGPGTRLTVL.

J is TRBJ2-1 and V is TRBV19; D is undetermined. Germline V gene lookup returns CDR1 LNHDA and CDR2 SQIVND (reference sequence). CDR3 size: 14 residues. The V end was cut by 5 bases, the J end by 0 bases, with 8 bases between. CDR3 sequence reads: CASSLTGSYNEQFF. For the CDR3, the DNA is TGTGCCAGTAGTTTAACGGGCTCCTACAATGAGCAGTTCTTC.

The chain joins TRBV6-5 to TRBJ2-2; 7 positions match TRBD2. The germline V gene has CDR1 MNHEY and CDR2 SVGAGI. This CDR3 has 14 residues. J gave up 5 bases and V 7 bases, and 7 bases lay outside the gene matches. This CDR3 is CASTGLELTGELFF. The CDR3 nucleotides read TGTGCCAGCACCGGACTAGAACTAACCGGGGAGCTGTTTTTT.

The chain links TRBV5-1 to TRBJ2-1; 12 nucleotides align to TRBD2. After removal of 4 bases from V and 7 bases from J, the junction contained 3 bases not matched to a gene. Germline lookup yields CDR1 SGHRS and CDR2 YFSETQ. This CDR3 comprises 14 residues. The CDR3 nucleotides read TGCGCCAGCAGCCCAGGACTAGCGGGGAATGAGCAGTTCTTC. Translated, it gives CASSPGLAGNEQFF.

V gene TRBV20-1 combines with J gene TRBJ2-3; no clear D gene. The V end lost 3 bases, the J end lost 5 bases, and 9 bases lay between the germline ends. The V gene's germline CDR1 is DFQATT and CDR2 SNEGSKA (reference sequence). This CDR3 comprises 12 residues. CDR3 sequence: CSASLGRDTQYF. The CDR3, as DNA: TGCAGTGCTAGTCTCGGTAGAGATACGCAGTATTTT.

The J gene is TRBJ1-1, the V gene TRBV10-3; 8 bases agree with TRBD1. This CDR3 has 15 amino acids. The junction had 7 bases not matched to a gene; V was cut back by 2 bases and J by 5 bases. Germline CDR1 ENHRY, CDR2 SYGVKD. The CDR3 protein is CAISEGSGGGTEAFF. The CDR3 coding sequence is TGTGCCATCAGTGAGGGATCAGGGGGCGGGACTGAAGCTTTCTTT.

The chain's CDR3 is CASSDNPGLPYNEQFF. As DNA, the CDR3 is TGTGCCAGCAGTGACAATCCGGGACTCCCCTACAATGAGCAGTTCTTC. The chain recombines TRBV6-4 with TRBJ2-1; perhaps TRBD2 as D (6 bases). The CDR3 has 16 amino acids. Looked up from germline, CDR1 is MRHNA and CDR2 is SNTAGT. Trimming took 2 bases from V and 2 from J, leaving 13 bases between them.

The sample holds a few counts of this clone. This chain uses TRBV6-2 or TRBV6-3 with TRBJ1-2, with 12 nucleotides matching TRBD1. There are 15 residues in the CDR3. Germline assignment: CDR1 MNHEY and CDR2 SVGEGT. With V trimmed by 6 bases and J by 8 bases, 10 bases remained unmatched. The CDR3 bases are TGTGCCAGCAGCCGGGACAGGGGGCAGAGTGGCGGCTACACCTTC. As protein: CASSRDRGQSGGYTF.

This clone appeared once. The chain uses TRBV27 and TRBJ2-3; 8 bases map to TRBD1. Germline V CDR1 and CDR2: MNHEY, SMNVEV (reference sequence). V lost 4 bases and J lost 0; bases outside the gene matches: 0. The CDR3 is made up of 14 amino acids. The CDR3 DNA reads as TGTGCCAGCAGTTGGGACAGGAGCACAGATACGCAGTATTTT. It specifies CASSWDRSTDTQYF.

The CDR3 is CASSSLGTGGNTEAFF. The CDR3 region has the DNA TGTGCCAGCAGCTCCCTCGGGACAGGGGGGAACACTGAAGCTTTCTTT. The gene calls are TRBV7-3 and TRBJ1-1, with 11 nucleotides matching TRBD1. The CDR3 consists of 16 residues. CDR1 and CDR2 (germline): SGHTA, FQGTGA. J gave up 1 base and V 4 bases, and 5 bases lay outside the gene matches.

The chain couples TRBV11-3 to TRBJ2-1, with D possibly matching TRBD2 (5 bases). The ends were cut back, 0 bases at V and 4 bases at J, with 13 bases in the middle. This CDR3 has 16 amino acids. Germline V gives CDR1 SGHNT, CDR2 YENEEA. The CDR3 DNA follows: TGTGCCAGCAGCTTAGATTCCGGGGAGTCTTACAATGAGCAGTTCTTC. Protein product: CASSLDSGESYNEQFF.

The chain combines TRBV4-1 with TRBJ1-1; 12 positions agree with TRBD1. There are 17 residues in the CDR3. V was pared by 3 bases and J by 7 bases, with 12 bases of the junction left unmatched. CDR1 and CDR2 from the germline V gene are MGHRA and YSYEKL. The chain's CDR3 is CASSQGTGGADLLEAFF. In DNA form, the CDR3 reads TGCGCCAGCAGCCAGGGGACAGGGGGCGCGGATCTCCTTGAAGCTTTCTTT.

The chain uses TRBV6-6 and TRBJ2-7; 11 positions match TRBD1. Germline V gene sequence: CDR1 MNHNY, CDR2 SVGAGI (reference sequence). CDR3 size: 14 residues. The V and J ends lost 5 bases and 7 bases, in that order; junction bases with no gene match: 7. Here the CDR3 DNA reads TGTGCCAGCAGTGCGGACAGGGGGCTAGGTGAGCAGTACTTC. Residues: CASSADRGLGEQYF.

This clone was seen only a few times. This same CDR3 is encoded by further DNA sequences in the sample. The V gene is TRBV5-1, the J gene TRBJ2-1; 7 bases map to TRBD2. The CDR3 totals 14 residues. Germline CDR1 reads SGHRS; CDR2 reads YFSETQ. Trimming at V came to 0 bases and at J to 7 bases, leaving 4 bases not matched to a gene. The CDR3 sequence is CASSLGQGGNEQFF. In nucleotides, the CDR3 is TGCGCCAGCAGCTTGGGCCAGGGAGGGAATGAGCAGTTCTTC.

This clone turned up a few times. The J gene is TRBJ2-1, the V gene TRBV2; 7 bases map to TRBD2. V was pared by 3 bases and J by 0 bases, with 8 bases of the junction left unmatched. Germline V lookup: CDR1 SNHLY, CDR2 FYNNEI. The CDR3 extends over 17 amino acids. This CDR3 is CASSDPTSSSSYNEQFF. The CDR3 nucleotides are TGTGCCAGCAGTGACCCGACTAGCTCAAGCTCCTACAATGAGCAGTTCTTC. The full variable domain, in which reference TRBV2 and TRBJ2-1 provide the parts outside the CDR3, is EPEVTQTPSHQVTQMGQEVILRCVPISNHLYFYWYRQILGQKVEFLVSFYNNEISEKSEIFDDQFSVERPDGSNFTLKIRSTKLEDSAMYFCASSDPTSSSSYNEQFFGPGTRLTVL.

Only a few counts were recorded for this clone. The chain combines TRBV2 with TRBJ1-6; 7 bases agree with TRBD1. This CDR3 is built from 17 residues. V lost 6 bases to trimming and J lost 0 bases; unmatched junction nucleotides: 8. Germline CDR1 and CDR2: SNHLY and FYNNEI. CDR3 in DNA: TGTGCCAGCAGACCGCGGACAGGAAGCTCCTATAATTCACCCCTCCACTTT. It codes for CASRPRTGSSYNSPLHF.

This sequence joins TRBV4-1 and TRBJ1-2, with 7 bases that match TRBD1. J gave up 5 bases and V 2 bases, and 11 bases lay outside the gene matches. Germline CDR1 is MGHRA and CDR2 is YSYEKL. The CDR3 covers 16 residues. The CDR3 loop is CASSQMVSGTVYGYTF. The CDR3 DNA sequence: TGCGCCAGCAGCCAAATGGTATCAGGGACAGTATATGGCTACACCTTC.